This T cell receptor beta chain was identified in a study of T cells in Graves' hyperthyroidism and ophthalmopathy. This clonotype was counted many times. There were TCR beta CDR3 regions amplified from RNA transcripts. First-round RT-PCR targeting the TCR CDR3 was performed with the HTBI primer set. TCRdb used MiXCR to reprocess the multiplex PCR reads, holding one entry per CDR3 protein. The sample consists of about 200,000 distinct CDR3 sequences, around 18% of them appearing once. Trimming stripped 1 base from V and 9 bases from J, with 13 bases between. From germline, CDR1 is SNHLY and CDR2 FYNNEI. The CDR3 extends over 15 amino acids. PBMCs were obtained from approximately 9.2 ml fresh peripheral blood.

Sequences were obtained from blood. This rearrangement joins TRBV2 to TRBJ1-6; D might be TRBD1 (6 bases). This clonotype was obtained from a man in his forties or fifties with Graves' hyperthyroidism. The CDR3, as DNA: TGTGCCAGCAGTGAAGAGGCAGCAGGGGTTTCACCCCTCCACTTT. As protein: CASSEEAAGVSPLHF.